Described below is a single T cell receptor beta chain sequence and its context. Its target is unknown. Germline V gene sequence: CDR1 SGHVS, CDR2 FQNEAQ. The V gene lost 4 bases and the J gene lost 6 bases, with 10 bases spanning the gap. This CDR3 comprises 14 residues. The sample originates from a study of early T cells in non-severe SARS-CoV-2 infection. Study details: The sequenced material was bulk RNA from unsorted whole blood, and its chains were unpaired.

Separate cDNA molecules each had unique molecular identifiers attached to them. From the 5' RACE reads, TCRdb called clonotypes with MiXCR, one entry per CDR3 protein. The table has about 39,000 distinct CDR3 sequences, around 7% seen once; the top ten hold roughly 4.5%. Study-wide points: Private and CD4 specificities were missed by VDJdb matching, which favored anti-spike CD8 responses.

Sequenced material: whole blood. This sequence originates from an adult who was a healthcare worker with PCR-confirmed SARS-CoV-2 infection or an uninfected control (not recorded which). This chain connects TRBV7-8 to TRBJ1-6; a weak D match, TRBD1 (5 bases). CDR3 residues: CASSSGTRNSPLHF. DNA for the CDR3: TGTGCCAGCAGCTCCGGGACCCGTAATTCACCCCTCCACTTT.